This note documents a single T cell receptor (beta chain) sequence. Its antigen is unidentified. These data are taken from a study of post-analysis software for immune sequencing data. Study results and limitations: Among multiple sclerosis patients, normalized Chao1 diversity was significantly below that of controls. Patients had higher frequencies than controls of about five TRBV segments, including TRBV5-6, TRBV5-1 and TRBV20-1. Strong co-clustering by F measure was evident for samples that had been prepared in the same batch.

The TCR beta cDNA libraries contained unique molecular identifiers. A single record per CDR3 protein comes from TCRdb applying MiXCR to the PCR reads. The table has about 540,000 distinct CDR3 sequences, approximately 31% seen once. The germline gives CDR1 WSHSY, CDR2 SAAADI. CDR3 length equals 20 residues. The V end was cut by 3 bases, the J end by 3 bases, with 28 bases between. The chain uses TRBV10-2 and TRBJ2-3; D is possibly TRBD2 (7 bases). The receptor was derived from a girl aged 2-17 years with multiple sclerosis. Sample: blood. CDR3 DNA: TGCGCCAGCAGTGAACACCACCAGGGGAGGGTGGGGGTACGGACAGATACGCAGTATTTT. As protein: CASSEHHQGRVGVRTDTQYF.